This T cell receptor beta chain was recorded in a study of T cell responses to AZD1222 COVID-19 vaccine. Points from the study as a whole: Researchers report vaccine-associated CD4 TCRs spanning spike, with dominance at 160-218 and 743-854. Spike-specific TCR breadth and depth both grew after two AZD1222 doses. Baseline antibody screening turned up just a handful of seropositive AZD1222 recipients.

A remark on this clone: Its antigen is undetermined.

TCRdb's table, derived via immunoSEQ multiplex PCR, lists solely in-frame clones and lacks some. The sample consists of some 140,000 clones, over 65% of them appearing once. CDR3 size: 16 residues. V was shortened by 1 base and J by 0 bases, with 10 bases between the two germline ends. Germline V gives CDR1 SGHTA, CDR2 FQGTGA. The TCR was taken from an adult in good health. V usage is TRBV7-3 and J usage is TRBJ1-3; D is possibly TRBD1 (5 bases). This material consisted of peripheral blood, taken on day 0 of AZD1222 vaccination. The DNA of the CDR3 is TGTGCCAGCAGCTTAAAGCCGCAGGGCTCTGGAAACACCATATATTTT. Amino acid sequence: CASSLKPQGSGNTIYF.